This TCR beta chain appears in the sequencing data of a study of OX40 agonist ivuxolimab in advanced cancers. Germline V CDR1 and CDR2: MNHEY, SMNVEV (reference sequence). Trimming at V came to 3 bases and at J to 6 bases, leaving 3 bases not matched to a gene. This CDR3 region has 14 residues. TCRdb keeps only in-frame clones here, not all; method: immunoSEQ multiplex PCR. The sample lists some 25,000 clones, less than 80% occurring once. The sequenced sample was CD4+ or CD8+ T cells sorted from blood, obtained in a trial of the OX40 agonist ivuxolimab. The chain combines TRBV27 with TRBJ2-1; TRBD2 agrees at 9 bases. The sequence came from an adult with an advanced solid tumor such as melanoma, head and neck, liver or kidney cancer. The CDR3 is CASSLGLATNEQFF. The CDR3 nucleotides read TGTGCCAGCAGTTTGGGACTAGCAACCAATGAGCAGTTCTTC.